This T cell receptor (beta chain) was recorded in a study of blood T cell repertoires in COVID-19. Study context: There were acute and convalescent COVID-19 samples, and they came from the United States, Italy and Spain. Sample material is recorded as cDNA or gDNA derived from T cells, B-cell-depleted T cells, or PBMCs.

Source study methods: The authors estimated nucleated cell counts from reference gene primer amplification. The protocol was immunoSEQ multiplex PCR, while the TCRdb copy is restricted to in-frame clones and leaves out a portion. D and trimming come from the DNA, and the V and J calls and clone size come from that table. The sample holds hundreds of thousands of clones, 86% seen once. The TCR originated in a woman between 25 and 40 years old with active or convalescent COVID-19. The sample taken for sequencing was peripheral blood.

The CDR3 sequence is CASSSDNSYEQYF. The CDR3, as DNA: TGTGCCAGCAGTTCAGACAACTCCTACGAGCAGTACTTC. The V gene is TRBV6-5, the J gene TRBJ2-7; the D is unclear. This CDR3 spans 13 amino acids. The V end lost 4 bases, the J end lost 0 bases, and 7 bases lay between the germline ends. Germline CDR1 and CDR2: MNHEY and SVGAGI.